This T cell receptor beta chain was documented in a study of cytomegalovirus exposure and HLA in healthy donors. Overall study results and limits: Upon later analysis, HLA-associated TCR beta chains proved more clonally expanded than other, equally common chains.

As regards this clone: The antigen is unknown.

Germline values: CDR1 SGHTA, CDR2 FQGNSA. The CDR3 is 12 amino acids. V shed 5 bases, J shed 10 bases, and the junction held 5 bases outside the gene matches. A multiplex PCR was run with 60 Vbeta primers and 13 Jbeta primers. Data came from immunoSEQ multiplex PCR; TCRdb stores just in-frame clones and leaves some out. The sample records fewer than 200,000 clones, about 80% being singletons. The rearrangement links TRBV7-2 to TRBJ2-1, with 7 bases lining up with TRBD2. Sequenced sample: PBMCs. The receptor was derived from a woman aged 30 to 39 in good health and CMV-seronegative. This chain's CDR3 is CASSELAREQFF. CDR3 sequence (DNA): TGTGCCAGCAGCGAACTAGCGCGCGAGCAGTTCTTC.